A selection of T cell receptor beta chains follows, all from one sample in a study of response to subunit inactivated influenza vaccine. One entry per CDR3 protein, called by TCRdb with MiXCR from the RT-PCR reads. Among 500,000 to 600,000 distinct CDR3 sequences, approximately 10% were seen once, and the ten largest hold roughly a tenth. The starting material was PBMCs from blood, obtained on the day of vaccination. These receptors were taken from a middle-aged man who received an inactivated influenza vaccine. Each CDR3 is given with its conserved first and last residue.

v_call: TRBV28
j_call: TRBJ2-1
cdr3_aa: CASSPTQAGGSNEQFF

v_call: TRBV12-3/TRBV12-4
j_call: TRBJ2-2
cdr3_aa: CASSLVTGSGGELFF

v_call: TRBV6-2/TRBV6-3
j_call: TRBJ2-2
cdr3_aa: CASSDSNRANTGELFF

v_call: TRBV4-2
j_call: TRBJ1-5
cdr3_aa: CASRLGDLSNQPQHF

v_call: TRBV4-2
j_call: TRBJ2-7
cdr3_aa: CASSPGLRDRGIYEQYF

v_call: TRBV6-5
j_call: TRBJ2-2
cdr3_aa: CASSYSARVAGELFF

v_call: TRBV14
j_call: TRBJ2-2
cdr3_aa: CASSQDPGAVPTGELFF

v_call: TRBV6-2/TRBV6-3
j_call: TRBJ2-5
cdr3_aa: CASSYGGTSGRYEETQYF

v_call: TRBV27
j_call: TRBJ1-6
cdr3_aa: CASSLSFDRGSPLHF

v_call: TRBV6-2/TRBV6-3
j_call: TRBJ2-5
cdr3_aa: CASSYTLGETQYF

v_call: TRBV4-2
j_call: TRBJ2-7
cdr3_aa: CASSQERGRGYEQYF

v_call: TRBV15
j_call: TRBJ2-2
cdr3_aa: CATSEGQGNTGELFF

v_call: TRBV7-9
j_call: TRBJ2-6
cdr3_aa: CASNIRNGSWGANVLTF

v_call: TRBV5-6
j_call: TRBJ2-7
cdr3_aa: CASKLGQGTYEQYF

v_call: TRBV6-2/TRBV6-3
j_call: TRBJ2-7
cdr3_aa: CASRTTGVEQYF

v_call: TRBV20-1
j_call: TRBJ2-7
cdr3_aa: CSAIPGQGFRQHSYEQYF

v_call: TRBV29-1
j_call: TRBJ2-3
cdr3_aa: CSSDRGGTDTQYF

v_call: TRBV28
j_call: TRBJ2-7
cdr3_aa: CASSLTRRGTEQYF

v_call: TRBV7-9
j_call: TRBJ1-2
cdr3_aa: CASSAGTGVGYTF

v_call: TRBV12-3/TRBV12-4
j_call: TRBJ1-2
cdr3_aa: CASSSSQWDRVVGYTF

v_call: TRBV29-1
j_call: TRBJ2-1
cdr3_aa: CSVIAGGYNEQFF

v_call: TRBV20-1
j_call: TRBJ2-3
cdr3_aa: CSDSGGPSGGADTQYF

v_call: TRBV6-2/TRBV6-3
j_call: TRBJ2-2
cdr3_aa: CASSPPPGRKNTGELFF

v_call: TRBV5-1
j_call: TRBJ2-7
cdr3_aa: CASSFQPGGPYEQYF

v_call: TRBV29-1
j_call: TRBJ2-4
cdr3_aa: CSVQGLAKNIQYF

v_call: TRBV9
j_call: TRBJ2-3
cdr3_aa: CASSVESSGGGDTQYF

v_call: TRBV5-6
j_call: TRBJ2-1
cdr3_aa: CASSREIEQFF